The 10 T cell receptor beta chains presented below share a single source sample, sequenced in a study of T cells in localized non-small cell lung cancer. Only in-frame clones appear in the TCRdb table, and some are missing; sequencing was by immunoSEQ multiplex PCR. The sample contains about 40,000 clones, 90% to 95% of which appear only once. Sequenced material: PBMCs, taken before any cancer treatment. These TCRs come from a woman aged 35-75 years with stage II lung adenocarcinoma.

The chain combines TRBV10-1 with TRBJ2-2; no clear D gene. Germline V gene data show CDR1 as WNHNN and CDR2 as SYGVQD (reference sequence). CDR3 length: 14 amino acids. With 6 bases removed from V and 1 base from J, the gap between germline ends came to 9 bases. The chain's CDR3 is CASRAAVNTGELFF. The CDR3 DNA reads TGCGCCAGCAGAGCCGCGGTGAACACCGGGGAGCTGTTTTTT.

Points on this clone: This sample includes further DNA sequences coding for the same CDR3. V gene TRBV6-5 combines with J gene TRBJ2-2, with 9 bases identical to TRBD1. The CDR3 has 16 residues. V shed 2 bases, J shed 5 bases, and the junction held 6 bases outside the gene matches. Germline V gives CDR1 MNHEY, CDR2 SVGAGI. In nucleotides, the CDR3 is TGTGCCAGCAGTTACACTACAGGGGGCAAGACCGGGGAGCTGTTTTTT. Translated, it gives CASSYTTGGKTGELFF.

V gene TRBV27 combines with J gene TRBJ1-2, with a possible D match to TRBD1 (6 bases). Germline V gene data show CDR1 as MNHEY and CDR2 as SMNVEV (reference sequence). V lost 6 bases and J lost 8, with 25 bases in between. This CDR3 is 16 amino acids long. The CDR3 DNA is TGTGCCAGCAGCCCGGACAGTCGAGATGATGAGATCGGCTACACCTTC. Residues: CASSPDSRDDEIGYTF.

The V call is TRBV6-4, the J call TRBJ1-2, with TRBD1 matching over 9 bases. CDR1 and CDR2 from the germline V gene are MRHNA and SNTAGT. The J segment lost 8 bases and the V segment lost 3 bases, leaving 1 base of the junction unmatched. This CDR3 is 12 amino acids long. The CDR3 protein is CASSEGTGGYTF. The CDR3 coding sequence is TGTGCCAGCAGTGAAGGGACAGGGGGCTACACCTTC.

The chain couples TRBV19 to TRBJ2-1; 7 bases align to TRBD2. This CDR3 is 15 amino acids long. The J segment lost 5 bases and the V segment lost 0 bases, leaving 4 bases of the junction unmatched. Germline-derived CDR1 and CDR2 are LNHDA and SQIVND (reference sequence). CDR3 nucleotides: TGTGCCAGTAGTATAGATCCTAGCGGAGACAATGAGCAGTTCTTC. Translation: CASSIDPSGDNEQFF.

CDR3 sequence: CASSLRSYNEQFF. The CDR3 bases are TGTGCCAGTAGTTTGAGGTCCTACAATGAGCAGTTCTTC. This chain links TRBV19 with TRBJ2-1, with D unresolved. V lost 5 bases, J lost 1 base, and 6 bases lay in between. The CDR3 extends over 13 amino acids. Germline lookup yields CDR1 LNHDA and CDR2 SQIVND (reference sequence).

V is TRBV18 and J is TRBJ1-1, with D hard to call. From germline, CDR1 is KGHSH and CDR2 LQKENI. CDR3 length: 13 amino acids. The V and J ends lost 8 bases and 1 base respectively, with 11 bases between them. CDR3 region: CASLSGQNTEAFF. The CDR3 DNA is TGTGCCAGCCTGTCTGGTCAGAACACTGAAGCTTTCTTT.

There are a few counts of this clone. The chain joins TRBV7-9 to TRBJ2-2; D is perhaps TRBD2 (5 bases). V dropped 1 base and J dropped 6 bases, with 12 bases sitting between them. Per the germline V gene, CDR1 is SEHNR and CDR2 is FQNEAQ (reference sequence). This CDR3 comprises 15 residues. The CDR3: CASSLVRTPAGELFF. As DNA, the CDR3 is TGTGCCAGCAGCTTAGTACGGACTCCTGCCGGGGAGCTGTTTTTT.

The chain has TRBV27 and TRBJ1-2; a weak D match, TRBD1 (6 bases). This CDR3 spans 13 amino acids. Germline V gene sequence: CDR1 MNHEY, CDR2 SMNVEV (reference sequence). The V end was cut by 4 bases, the J end by 8 bases, with 14 bases between. CDR3 sequence: CASSSADSPGYTF. CDR3 nucleotide sequence: TGTGCCAGCAGTTCCGCGGACAGTCCGGGCTACACCTTC.

By proportion, this clone is medium-sized. The V and J genes are TRBV4-1 and TRBJ1-1; D is possibly TRBD1 (6 bases). Deletions cut 3 bases from V and 11 bases from J, with 22 bases between. Germline V gene lookup returns CDR1 MGHRA and CDR2 YSYEKL. The CDR3 is made up of 15 amino acids. This CDR3 is CASSHLLPGVQGAFF. CDR3 sequence (DNA): TGCGCCAGCAGCCACCTCCTTCCCGGAGTGCAGGGGGCTTTCTTT.